This T cell receptor beta chain was recovered during a study of glioma-infiltrating T cells after dendritic cell vaccination. This CDR3 is built from 15 residues. V was trimmed by 1 base and J by 0 bases, leaving 7 bases between them. Germline V gene data show CDR1 as LGHNA and CDR2 as YSLEER. TCRdb's table, derived via immunoSEQ multiplex PCR, lists solely in-frame clones and lacks some. The sample carries some 58,000 clones, about 84% recorded once. Time point noted: after dendritic cell vaccination, including at tumor progression/relapse. This clonotype was obtained from a human donor with glioblastoma. This sample comprised blood, obtained after dendritic cell vaccination. The chain joins TRBV4-3 to TRBJ1-3; unclear D gene. CDR3 sequence: CASSQGELSGNTIYF. The CDR3 DNA follows: TGCGCCAGCAGCCAAGGGGAGCTCTCTGGAAACACCATATATTTT.